The present entry profiles one TCR beta chain with its context. The data originate from a study of blood T cell repertoires in COVID-19. Trimming took 5 bases from V and 4 from J, leaving 8 bases between them. Germline V lookup: CDR1 SNHLY, CDR2 FYNNEI. The CDR3 has 12 amino acids. The assay was immunoSEQ multiplex PCR, and TCRdb's table has in-frame clones only and misses some. The sample records some 91,000 clones, 70% to 90% being singletons. This chain links TRBV2 with TRBJ1-2, with a possible D match to TRBD1 (6 bases). The TCR was taken from a human donor in a cohort sampled during active COVID-19. The sequencing sample was made of peripheral blood. CDR3 sequence: CASSPTGYGYTF. As DNA, the CDR3 is TGTGCCAGCAGTCCGACAGGCTATGGCTACACCTTC. The variable domain in full, completed from reference TRBV2 and TRBJ1-2, reads EPEVTQTPSHQVTQMGQEVILRCVPISNHLYFYWYRQILGQKVEFLVSFYNNEISEKSEIFDDQFSVERPDGSNFTLKIRSTKLEDSAMYFCASSPTGYGYTFGSGTRLTVV.